A selection of T cell receptor beta chains follows, all from one sample in a study of CD8 T cells in Susac syndrome. MiXCR was run by TCRdb on the immunoSEQ multiplex PCR reads, yielding one entry per CDR3 protein. The sample lists under 550,000 distinct CDR3 sequences, around 85% occurring once. The sample comprised CD8+ T cells from PBMCs. The origin of the receptors is a human donor with multiple sclerosis. Both conserved end residues are part of each CDR3. D genes are given only for firm matches. Only part of the rows carry a size: once, few, many, or a class if the clone is expanded.

j_gene: TRBJ2-5; abundance: .; v_gene: TRBV5-6; d_gene: TRBD2; CDR3nt: TGTGCCAGCAGCTTGGGGACTAGTGGGGAGACCCAGTACTTC; CDR3aa: CASSLGTSGETQYF
j_gene: TRBJ2-7; abundance: .; v_gene: TRBV4-1; d_gene: TRBD1; CDR3nt: TGCGCCAGCAGCCACGGGACAGGGGGAGGCATCGAGCAGTACTTC; CDR3aa: CASSHGTGGGIEQYF
j_gene: TRBJ2-7; abundance: once; v_gene: TRBV5-1; d_gene: .; CDR3nt: TGCGCCAGCAGCCTGGACAGCGCCTCCTACGAGCAGTACTTC; CDR3aa: CASSLDSASYEQYF
j_gene: TRBJ1-5; abundance: few; v_gene: TRBV6-1; d_gene: .; CDR3nt: TGTGCCAGCACCTCCTTAGGGGTGGGGCAGCCCCAGCATTTT; CDR3aa: CASTSLGVGQPQHF
j_gene: TRBJ2-7; abundance: .; v_gene: TRBV4-1; d_gene: .; CDR3nt: TGCGCCAGCAGCCAAGATCTTTATAGCGGCTCCTACGAGCAGTACTTC; CDR3aa: CASSQDLYSGSYEQYF
j_gene: TRBJ2-1; abundance: .; v_gene: TRBV12-3/TRBV12-4; d_gene: TRBD2; CDR3nt: TGTGCCAGCAGCCTGGGACTAGCGGGAGGCAGTGAGCAGTTCTTC; CDR3aa: CASSLGLAGGSEQFF
j_gene: TRBJ2-1; abundance: .; v_gene: TRBV9; d_gene: TRBD2; CDR3nt: TGTGCCAGCAGCGCTAGCGGGAGTGCCCACAATGAGCAGTTCTTC; CDR3aa: CASSASGSAHNEQFF
j_gene: TRBJ1-2; abundance: .; v_gene: TRBV6-6; d_gene: .; CDR3nt: TGTGCCAGCAGCGGAACCAGGGGATGGAACTATGGCTACACCTTC; CDR3aa: CASSGTRGWNYGYTF
j_gene: TRBJ1-2; abundance: .; v_gene: TRBV12-3/TRBV12-4; d_gene: .; CDR3nt: TGTGCCAGCAGTTTGGGTAACTATGGCTACACCTTC; CDR3aa: CASSLGNYGYTF
j_gene: TRBJ1-4; abundance: .; v_gene: TRBV5-6; d_gene: .; CDR3nt: TGTGCCAGCAGCGTTGGGGTCAGCCTTGCAACTAATGAAAAACTGTTTTTT; CDR3aa: CASSVGVSLATNEKLFF
j_gene: TRBJ2-2; abundance: .; v_gene: TRBV27; d_gene: .; CDR3nt: TGTGCCAGCAGTTTTTCACAGGGTTGGCGGGCCGGGGAGCTGTTTTTT; CDR3aa: CASSFSQGWRAGELFF
j_gene: TRBJ2-1; abundance: .; v_gene: TRBV4-1; d_gene: TRBD1; CDR3nt: TGCGCCAGCAGCCAAGATGTGGCAGGGGGAGTCAATGAGCAGTTCTTC; CDR3aa: CASSQDVAGGVNEQFF
j_gene: TRBJ1-5; abundance: .; v_gene: TRBV10-2; d_gene: .; CDR3nt: TGCGCCAGCAGTGAGAGCCAGGGAAGGCAGCCCCAGCATTTT; CDR3aa: CASSESQGRQPQHF
j_gene: TRBJ2-7; abundance: once; v_gene: TRBV7-9; d_gene: .; CDR3nt: TGTGCCAGCAGCTTAGACAGGATCCGCTACGAGCAGTACTTC; CDR3aa: CASSLDRIRYEQYF
j_gene: TRBJ2-1; abundance: .; v_gene: TRBV28; d_gene: TRBD2; CDR3nt: TGTGCCAGCAGCCCGACAATGTGGCTAGCGGGAGTTAATGAGCAGTTCTTC; CDR3aa: CASSPTMWLAGVNEQFF
j_gene: TRBJ2-4; abundance: .; v_gene: TRBV5-1; d_gene: TRBD1; CDR3nt: TGCGCCAGCAGTTTAGACAGGGGAGTAGCCAAAAACATTCAGTACTTC; CDR3aa: CASSLDRGVAKNIQYF
j_gene: TRBJ2-3; abundance: .; v_gene: TRBV2; d_gene: TRBD2; CDR3nt: TGTGCCAGCGGGGGGGCAGATACGCAGTATTTT; CDR3aa: CASGGADTQYF
j_gene: TRBJ1-2; abundance: .; v_gene: TRBV7-9; d_gene: TRBD1; CDR3nt: TGTGCCAGCAGTTACCAACCGGGACAGGGCATCTATGGCTACACCTTC; CDR3aa: CASSYQPGQGIYGYTF
j_gene: TRBJ2-2; abundance: .; v_gene: TRBV14; d_gene: .; CDR3nt: TGTGCCAGCAGCCAGCAAGGGGAGACTCCTTACACCGGGGAGCTGTTTTTT; CDR3aa: CASSQQGETPYTGELFF
j_gene: TRBJ2-7; abundance: few; v_gene: TRBV11-2; d_gene: .; CDR3nt: TGTGCCAGCAGCTTAGGCATGTCCTACGAGCAGTACTTC; CDR3aa: CASSLGMSYEQYF
j_gene: TRBJ2-1; abundance: .; v_gene: TRBV11-2; d_gene: TRBD2; CDR3nt: TGTGCCAGCAGCTTATGGACTAGCGGGAGGAGTACGGGCTACAATGAGCAGTTCTTC; CDR3aa: CASSLWTSGRSTGYNEQFF
j_gene: TRBJ2-5; abundance: .; v_gene: TRBV28; d_gene: .; CDR3nt: TGTGCCAGCAGAGTCGGAATGGCCGGGGAGACCCAGTACTTC; CDR3aa: CASRVGMAGETQYF
j_gene: TRBJ1-4; abundance: .; v_gene: TRBV7-9; d_gene: .; CDR3nt: TGTGCCAGCAGTTTTGAGCTTGAAAAACTGTTTTTT; CDR3aa: CASSFELEKLFF
j_gene: TRBJ2-1; abundance: .; v_gene: TRBV20-1; d_gene: .; CDR3nt: TGCAGTGCTAAGGAGGCCAGGGACAATGAGCAGTTCTTC; CDR3aa: CSAKEARDNEQFF
j_gene: TRBJ2-7; abundance: once; v_gene: TRBV27; d_gene: TRBD2; CDR3nt: TGTGCCAGCAGTCAAGCGGGAGGGCCCGCGCAGTACTTC; CDR3aa: CASSQAGGPAQYF
j_gene: TRBJ1-1; abundance: .; v_gene: TRBV11-2; d_gene: .; CDR3nt: TGTGCCAGCAGCTTAGGCGCCGACGGGGGAACTGAAGCTTTCTTT; CDR3aa: CASSLGADGGTEAFF
j_gene: TRBJ2-7; abundance: .; v_gene: TRBV6-5; d_gene: TRBD2; CDR3nt: TGTGCCAGCAGCCTCGGGGGGAGGGACTACGAGCAGTACTTC; CDR3aa: CASSLGGRDYEQYF
j_gene: TRBJ2-1; abundance: .; v_gene: TRBV12-3/TRBV12-4; d_gene: TRBD1; CDR3nt: TGTGCCAGCAGTCAAGGGACAGTTTCCTACAATGAGCAGTTCTTC; CDR3aa: CASSQGTVSYNEQFF
j_gene: TRBJ2-1; abundance: few; v_gene: TRBV2; d_gene: .; CDR3nt: TGTGCCAGCAGTGAAGGCCAGGGCGCCTACAATGAGCAGTTCTTC; CDR3aa: CASSEGQGAYNEQFF
j_gene: TRBJ1-1; abundance: .; v_gene: TRBV7-9; d_gene: .; CDR3nt: TGTGCCAGCAGACTACAGGCACCTGAAGCTTTCTTT; CDR3aa: CASRLQAPEAFF
j_gene: TRBJ2-3; abundance: few; v_gene: TRBV7-2; d_gene: .; CDR3nt: TGTGCCAGCAGCTTAGAGAGCACAGATACGCAGTATTTT; CDR3aa: CASSLESTDTQYF
j_gene: TRBJ2-7; abundance: .; v_gene: TRBV11-2; d_gene: .; CDR3nt: TGTGCCAGCAGCTCAACCTCGGGGCGGGACGAGCAGTACTTC; CDR3aa: CASSSTSGRDEQYF
j_gene: TRBJ1-2; abundance: .; v_gene: TRBV3-1; d_gene: TRBD1; CDR3nt: TGTGCCAGCAGCCTTGGGACAGGCTCTGGCTACACCTTC; CDR3aa: CASSLGTGSGYTF
j_gene: TRBJ2-7; abundance: .; v_gene: TRBV15; d_gene: TRBD1; CDR3nt: TGTGCCACCAGCAGGGCACCGGGACAGGGCTTCTCCGGGTCCTACGAGCAGTACTTC; CDR3aa: CATSRAPGQGFSGSYEQYF
j_gene: TRBJ2-1; abundance: .; v_gene: TRBV2; d_gene: TRBD2; CDR3nt: TGTGCCAGCAGTGATGGTAGAGCGGGGGGGCCCTACAATGAGCAGTTCTTC; CDR3aa: CASSDGRAGGPYNEQFF
j_gene: TRBJ2-1; abundance: few; v_gene: TRBV6-1; d_gene: .; CDR3nt: TGTGCCAGCAGTGAAGGCACGTACAATGAGCAGTTCTTC; CDR3aa: CASSEGTYNEQFF
j_gene: TRBJ1-5; abundance: .; v_gene: TRBV12-3/TRBV12-4; d_gene: .; CDR3nt: TGTGCCAGCAGCGGATTTTCCGACCCGAGGGGCAATCAGCCCCAGCATTTT; CDR3aa: CASSGFSDPRGNQPQHF
j_gene: TRBJ2-2; abundance: .; v_gene: TRBV29-1; d_gene: TRBD2; CDR3nt: TGCAGCGTTGGGCTAGCGGGAGTAGGGAACACCGGGGAGCTGTTTTTT; CDR3aa: CSVGLAGVGNTGELFF
j_gene: TRBJ2-7; abundance: .; v_gene: TRBV27; d_gene: .; CDR3nt: TGTGCCAGCAGTTCCCTGACGGCCCGGGGATCCTACGAGCAGTACTTC; CDR3aa: CASSSLTARGSYEQYF
j_gene: TRBJ2-3; abundance: .; v_gene: TRBV28; d_gene: .; CDR3nt: TGTGCCAGCAGTCCCTTTGGGGAGATAAGTGACGGACCGGATACGCAGTATTTT; CDR3aa: CASSPFGEISDGPDTQYF
j_gene: TRBJ1-1; abundance: .; v_gene: TRBV14; d_gene: .; CDR3nt: TGTGCCAGCAGCCTAACCCCACGGTACACTGAAGCTTTCTTT; CDR3aa: CASSLTPRYTEAFF
j_gene: TRBJ2-5; abundance: .; v_gene: TRBV27; d_gene: TRBD2; CDR3nt: TGTGCCAGCAGTATAGGGACTAGCGGGAGTCAAGAGACCCAGTACTTC; CDR3aa: CASSIGTSGSQETQYF
j_gene: TRBJ2-3; abundance: .; v_gene: TRBV4-1; d_gene: .; CDR3nt: TGCGCCAGCAGCCAAGATCCCTCTAGCACAGATACGCAGTATTTT; CDR3aa: CASSQDPSSTDTQYF
j_gene: TRBJ2-2; abundance: .; v_gene: TRBV6-4; d_gene: .; CDR3nt: TGTGCCAGCAGTGACCAACTCCACGACAGTGGGGGAAAACCCGGGGAGCTGTTTTTT; CDR3aa: CASSDQLHDSGGKPGELFF
j_gene: TRBJ1-2; abundance: .; v_gene: TRBV4-1; d_gene: .; CDR3nt: TGCGCCAGCAGCCAAGCAACGAACGAGGAGGACTATGGCTACACCTTC; CDR3aa: CASSQATNEEDYGYTF
j_gene: TRBJ2-2; abundance: few; v_gene: TRBV6-5; d_gene: .; CDR3nt: TGTGCCAGCAGTTACAACAGGGATGGGACCGGGGAGCTGTTTTTT; CDR3aa: CASSYNRDGTGELFF